This T cell receptor (beta chain) was identified in a study of shared clonotypes between healthy human individuals. Data came from immunoSEQ multiplex PCR; TCRdb stores just in-frame clones and leaves some out. The table records roughly 1,500,000 clones, approximately 98% of them present only once. Trimming stripped 0 bases from V and 4 bases from J, with 3 bases between. Germline V gene lookup returns CDR1 SQVTM and CDR2 ANQGSEA. This CDR3 is built from 11 residues. This clone has a single count. The sample comprised naive CD4+ T cells sorted from blood. As to subset: CD45RA+ positively selected. V is TRBV29-1 and J is TRBJ2-5; no clear D gene. The origin of this receptor is a man aged 30-40 years in good health. The CDR3, as DNA: TGCAGCGTTGAAGATCTAGAGACCCAGTACTTC. Protein: CSVEDLETQYF.